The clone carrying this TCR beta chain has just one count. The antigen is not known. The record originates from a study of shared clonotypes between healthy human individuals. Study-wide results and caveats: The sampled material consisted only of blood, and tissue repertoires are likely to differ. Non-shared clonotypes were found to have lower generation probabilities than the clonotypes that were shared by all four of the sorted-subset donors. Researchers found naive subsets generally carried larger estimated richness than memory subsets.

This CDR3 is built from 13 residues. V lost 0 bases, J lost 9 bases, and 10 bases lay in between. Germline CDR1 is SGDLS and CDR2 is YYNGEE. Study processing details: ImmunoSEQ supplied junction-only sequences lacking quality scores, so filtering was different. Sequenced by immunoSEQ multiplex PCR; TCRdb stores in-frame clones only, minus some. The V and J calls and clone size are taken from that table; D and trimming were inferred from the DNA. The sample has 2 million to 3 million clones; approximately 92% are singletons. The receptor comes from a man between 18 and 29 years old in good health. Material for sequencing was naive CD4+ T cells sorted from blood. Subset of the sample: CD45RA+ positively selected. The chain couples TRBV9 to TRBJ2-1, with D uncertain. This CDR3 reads CASSVGEAREQFF. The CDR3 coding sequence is TGTGCCAGCAGCGTAGGCGAGGCCCGTGAGCAGTTCTTC.